The 4 T cell receptor beta chains below were found in one sample sequenced in a study of shared clonotypes between healthy human individuals. Generated by immunoSEQ multiplex PCR, the TCRdb table keeps only in-frame clones and is missing some. The top ten clones hold around 0.072% of a sample with under 200,000 clones, approximately 92% of them seen once. The sequenced sample was naive CD4+ T cells sorted from blood. Sample subset: CD45RA+ positively selected. These receptors were obtained from a woman aged 25 to 39 in good health.

V gene TRBV2 combines with J gene TRBJ2-3; D gene uncertain. CDR1 and CDR2 (germline): SNHLY, FYNNEI. The CDR3 runs 14 residues. The V and J ends lost 7 bases and 6 bases respectively, with 17 bases between them. The CDR3 region has the DNA TGTGCCAGCATTCAATACATCCCCTCCGATACGCAGTATTTT. Protein: CASIQYIPSDTQYF.

Regarding this clone: Other DNA sequences in this sample translate to the same CDR3. The chain carries TRBV5-4 and TRBJ1-5; no clear D. Germline assignment: CDR1 SGHNT and CDR2 YYREEE (reference sequence). The V end was cut by 0 bases, the J end by 7 bases, with 5 bases between. The CDR3 spans 12 residues. CDR3 nucleotides: TGTGCCAGCAGCTTGGCGGGGCAGCCCCAGCATTTT. Protein product: CASSLAGQPQHF.

CDR3 bases: TGTGCCACCAGCAGAGATCTAGGCATAAGGGGACCCCTCCACTTT. Translated, it gives CATSRDLGIRGPLHF. The J gene is TRBJ1-6, the V gene TRBV15; the D gene is possibly TRBD1 (5 bases). Germline V lookup: CDR1 LNHNV, CDR2 YYDKDF (reference sequence). CDR3 size: 15 residues. The V gene lost 0 bases and the J gene lost 12 bases, with 15 bases spanning the gap.

The chain couples TRBV19 to TRBJ1-2; 8 bases fit TRBD1. J lost 4 bases, V lost 3 bases, and 10 bases had no gene match. CDR1 and CDR2 (germline): LNHDA, SQIVND (reference sequence). The CDR3 totals 16 residues. The CDR3 is CASSISVTGVGYGYTF. For the CDR3, the DNA is TGTGCCAGTAGTATTTCCGTGACAGGGGTAGGCTATGGCTACACCTTC.